This T cell receptor (beta chain) was observed in a study of T cells in women clearing cervical HPV infection. Turning to the study itself: For cases, blood was sampled a median around 150 days after lesion detection, interquartile range roughly 85 to 220 days. HLA type could not be excluded as a confounder.

Remarks on this clone: At one of its ends the junction is not consistent with the germline gene, which may arise from a read error. The read ends 3 residues shy of where the CDR3 ends; the end is completed using the germline J gene.

The data were produced by immunoSEQ multiplex PCR, yet TCRdb's version contains in-frame clones alone and is incomplete. The table lists approximately 25,000 clones. This CDR3 has 16 amino acids. Germline CDR1 SGHTA, CDR2 FQGNSA. The TCR sequence derives from a woman between 18 and 75 years old with a cervical HPV16 infection that either progressed to CIN3+ or cleared (not recorded which). The specimen sequenced was blood buffy coat. V usage is TRBV7-2 and J usage is TRBJ2-7; D perhaps matches TRBD2 (6 bases). The chain's CDR3 is CASSVASATSLYEQYF. The CDR3 DNA, read in part, is TGTGCCAGCAGCGTAGCCTCCGCGACTAGTCTCTACGAG.